This T cell receptor beta chain was observed in a study of cytomegalovirus exposure and HLA in healthy donors. V dropped 2 bases and J dropped 2 bases, with 7 bases sitting between them. This CDR3 has 14 residues. The V gene's germline CDR1 is MNHEY and CDR2 SMNVEV (reference sequence). The PCR made use of 60 Vbeta and 13 Jbeta primers. Some clones are missing from TCRdb's copy, which holds only in-frame ones; the method was immunoSEQ multiplex PCR. There are under 200,000 clones in the sample; approximately 82% occur only once, and about 1.8% lies in the top ten. On this clone itself: Its antigen is undetermined.

Study-level results: Per published accounts, TCR beta sequences correctly predicted the HLA-A and HLA-B alleles of most subjects. In a later analysis, HLA-C alleles had the fewest associated TCRs, DRB1 alleles the most. Being productive about 90% or about 30% of the time was typical of most TCR beta V segments in an earlier analysis. Analysis performed later showed TCR beta chains linked to HLA being more clonally expanded than equally common others.

J is TRBJ1-3 and V is TRBV27; D gene unclear. The material sequenced was PBMCs. This TCR was recovered from a woman younger than 30 in good health and CMV-seronegative. The CDR3 bases are TGTGCCAGCAGTTTACGGGGAACTGGAAACACCATATATTTT. Translating it yields CASSLRGTGNTIYF.